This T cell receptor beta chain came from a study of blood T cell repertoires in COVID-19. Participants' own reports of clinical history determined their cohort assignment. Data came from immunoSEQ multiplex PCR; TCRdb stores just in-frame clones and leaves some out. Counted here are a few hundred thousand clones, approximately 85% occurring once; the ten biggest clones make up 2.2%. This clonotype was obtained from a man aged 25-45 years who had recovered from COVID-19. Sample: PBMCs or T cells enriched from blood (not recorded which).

CDR3 nucleotides: TGTGCCAGCAGTTTACTAGCGGGGGGGTCGATTGAGCAGTTCTTC. Amino acids: CASSLLAGGSIEQFF. V and J are TRBV27 and TRBJ2-1; TRBD2 aligns across 12 bases. This CDR3 spans 15 amino acids. CDR1 is MNHEY, CDR2 SMNVEV, per germline (reference sequence). V was clipped by 2 bases and J by 9 bases; unmatched bases: 5.